This T cell receptor beta chain was sequenced during a study of neurological immune-mediated disorders. Study-level results: Private repertoires in all groups were suggested by the absence of shared CDR3 amino acid sequences among expanded clones across subjects.

Synthesis of cDNA used 5'RACE (with 10-nucleotide random UMIs). The output of every sequencing run, over 180 million TCR-beta sequences, came from 15-18 subjects. TCRdb re-called the 5' RACE reads with MiXCR, one entry per CDR3 protein. The repertoire consists of roughly 50,000 distinct CDR3 sequences, with over 15% occurring once and the leading ten covering 3.5% to 4.5%. This clonotype was detected ten times or more. What it binds is unknown. The TCR comes from a man in his 60s in good health. Sequences were obtained from PBMCs.

CDR3: CASSSDRGVFNEQFF. DNA for the CDR3: TGTGCCAGCAGCTCGGACAGGGGAGTCTTCAATGAGCAGTTCTTC. The gene calls are TRBV7-3 and TRBJ2-1, with 9 positions matching TRBD1. The CDR3 is made up of 15 amino acids. V was clipped by 4 bases and J by 6 bases; unmatched bases: 7. CDR1 and CDR2 (germline): SGHTA, FQGTGA. The entire variable domain, with the rest obtained from reference TRBV7-3 and TRBJ2-1, is as follows: GAGVSQTPSNKVTEKGKYVELRCDPISGHTALYWYRQSLGQGPEFLIYFQGTGAADDSGLPNDRFFAVRPEGSVSTLKIQRTERGDSAVYLCASSSDRGVFNEQFFGPGTRLTVL.